These 20 T cell receptor beta chains were all obtained from the same sample, sequenced in a study of beta chain features in type 1 diabetes (dated by TCRdb to the late 2010s). Libraries were made using the immunoSEQ multiplex PCR assay. The entire amount of isolated RNA was reverse transcribed using the High Capacity cDNA Reverse Transcription Kit, so the sequenced TCRB transcripts were expressed ones. Held by TCRdb, this immuneACCESS table contains in-frame sequences only and omits some clones. Under half of the omission traces to an unresolved V gene where checked; the cause of the rest is unknown. The sample includes fewer than 250,000 clones, with approximately 70% observed a single time. The top ten clonotypes cover approximately 0.053% of the sample. Sequenced material: naive CD4+ T cells from blood. Explained via the paper, the cell subset or site label denotes: true naive CD4+ T cells. These receptors all stem from a man aged 25 to 45 in good health.

In this sample, this clone turned up once. The rearrangement links TRBV20-1 to TRBJ1-2; TRBD1 matches 8 bases. In germline, CDR1 is DFQATT, CDR2 SNEGSKA (reference sequence). The CDR3 is 11 residues long. V shed 5 bases, J shed 7 bases, and the junction held 3 bases outside the gene matches. This CDR3 is CSAEGTGGYTF. CDR3 DNA sequence: TGCAGTGCTGAAGGGACAGGTGGCTACACCTTC.

V and J are TRBV29-1 and TRBJ1-1; D gene uncertain. The CDR3 is 11 amino acids. From germline, CDR1 is SQVTM and CDR2 ANQGSEA. V dropped 5 bases and J dropped 2 bases, with 6 bases sitting between them. The CDR3 loop is CSVKGNTEAFF. CDR3 coding DNA: TGCAGCGTTAAGGGTAACACTGAAGCTTTCTTT.

This clone was detected only a few times. The chain is built from TRBV29-1 and TRBJ2-1; D possibly uses TRBD1 or TRBD2 (5 bases each). The CDR3 is made up of 16 amino acids. V was cut by 4 bases and J by 0 bases, with 16 bases left in between. The V gene's germline CDR1 is SQVTM and CDR2 ANQGSEA. The CDR3 DNA sequence: TGCAGCGTTGCCCCCCGGGACGGGCCCTCCTACAATGAGCAGTTCTTC. It encodes CSVAPRDGPSYNEQFF.

CDR3: CASSQVRGWDTQYF. The CDR3 bases are TGTGCCAGCAGCCAAGTTAGGGGCTGGGATACGCAGTATTTT. The chain is built from TRBV14 and TRBJ2-3, with a tentative D call TRBD1 (5 bases). The CDR3 length is 14 residues. Germline-derived CDR1 and CDR2 are SGHDN and FVKESK. V was clipped by 1 base and J by 6 bases, with 11 bases between them.

This chain connects TRBV2 to TRBJ2-1; D gene ambiguous. Germline V lookup: CDR1 SNHLY, CDR2 FYNNEI. The CDR3 length is 14 residues. V was pared by 8 bases and J by 6 bases, with 17 bases between. The CDR3 region has the DNA TGTGCCAGCGGGCAAGGTTCGCCGGCCAATGAGCAGTTCTTC. Encoded protein: CASGQGSPANEQFF.

This clone has just a few counts. The genes are TRBV30 and TRBJ2-5; 8 bases line up with TRBD1. V trimming: 2 bases; J trimming: 5 bases; junction bases outside the gene matches: 7. Germline-derived CDR1 and CDR2 are GTSNPN and SVGIG (reference sequence). The length of the CDR3 is 14 residues. In nucleotides, the CDR3 is TGTGCCTGGAGTCGGCCAGGGGGCAGGGAGACCCAGTACTTC. This encodes CAWSRPGGRETQYF.

The chain employs TRBV6-5 and TRBJ2-1; no definite D call. The CDR3 spans 11 residues. In germline, CDR1 is MNHEY, CDR2 SVGAGI. V was shortened by 2 bases and J by 9 bases, with 5 bases between the two germline ends. CDR3: CASSYPGEQFF. The DNA of the CDR3 is TGTGCCAGCAGTTACCCTGGTGAGCAGTTCTTC.

The chain uses TRBV10-3 and TRBJ2-3; 8 nucleotides line up with TRBD1. The V and J ends lost 3 bases and 4 bases, in that order; junction bases with no gene match: 3. The germline V gene has CDR1 ENHRY and CDR2 SYGVKD. The CDR3 has 14 amino acids. The CDR3 sequence: CAISDQTGADTQYF. DNA of the CDR3: TGTGCCATCAGTGACCAGACAGGGGCAGATACGCAGTATTTT.

The chain has TRBV2 and TRBJ2-6, with D unresolved. This CDR3 has 12 amino acids. V dropped 6 bases and J dropped 11 bases, with 11 bases sitting between them. Germline CDR1 reads SNHLY; CDR2 reads FYNNEI. In DNA, the CDR3 is TGTGCCAGCAGCTATGGACCCGACGTCCTGACTTTC. It specifies CASSYGPDVLTF.

This chain connects TRBV9 to TRBJ2-7, with D unresolved. With 0 bases removed from V and 2 bases from J, the gap between germline ends came to 12 bases. Germline CDR1 and CDR2: SGDLS and YYNGEE. This CDR3 has 15 amino acids. Here the CDR3 DNA reads TGTGCCAGCAGCGTAGGGGCAGCAAGCGCCTACGAGCAGTACTTC. Amino acids: CASSVGAASAYEQYF.

This sequence joins TRBV10-3 and TRBJ2-3; D unclear. The V gene's germline CDR1 is ENHRY and CDR2 SYGVKD. V dropped 4 bases and J dropped 6 bases, with 14 bases sitting between them. This CDR3 has 14 residues. CDR3 bases: TGTGCCATCAGTGTATTCCTTAGTAGGGATACGCAGTATTTT. Amino acids: CAISVFLSRDTQYF.

This clone has a handful of counts. The gene calls are TRBV7-9 and TRBJ1-4; D perhaps matches TRBD1 (6 bases). Germline CDR1 reads SEHNR; CDR2 reads FQNEAQ (reference sequence). CDR3 length equals 14 residues. Trimming took off 2 bases at V and 5 bases at J, with 9 bases between the two ends. The CDR3 coding sequence is TGTGCCAGCAGCTTAAGGCAGGGGAATGAAAAACTGTTTTTT. This gives the protein CASSLRQGNEKLFF.

The V and J genes are TRBV30 and TRBJ2-2; D ambiguous. Germline CDR1 GTSNPN, CDR2 SVGIG (reference sequence). V lost 0 bases, J lost 6 bases, and 14 bases lay in between. The CDR3 runs 15 residues. The CDR3 is CAWSVLKGDPGELFF. DNA of the CDR3: TGTGCCTGGAGTGTATTGAAGGGTGACCCCGGGGAGCTGTTTTTT. Complete variable domain (other parts from reference TRBV30 and TRBJ2-2): SQTIHQWPATLVQPVGSPLSLECTVEGTSNPNLYWYRQAAGRGLQLLFYSVGIGQISSEVPQNLSASRPQDRQFILSSKKLLLSDSGFYLCAWSVLKGDPGELFFGEGSRLTVL.

Remarks on this clone: Other DNA sequences from this sample encode an identical CDR3 as well. This chain connects TRBV5-1 to TRBJ2-7; D is uncertain. CDR1 and CDR2 (germline): SGHRS, YFSETQ. The length of the CDR3 is 14 residues. Trimming took off 0 bases at V and 3 bases at J, with 10 bases between the two ends. CDR3 sequence: CASSLDRGSYEQYF. CDR3 bases: TGCGCCAGCAGCTTGGACAGAGGAAGCTACGAGCAGTACTTC.

This CDR3 is CSVAWATGGPARSYEQYF. CDR3 DNA: TGCAGCGTTGCTTGGGCGACTGGGGGGCCCGCCAGATCCTACGAGCAGTACTTC. V is TRBV29-1 and J is TRBJ2-7; D may be TRBD1 or TRBD2 (6 bases each). The CDR3 consists of 18 residues. The germline gives CDR1 SQVTM, CDR2 ANQGSEA. V was pared by 4 bases and J by 1 base, with 26 bases between.

The gene calls are TRBV7-9 and TRBJ2-7; perhaps TRBD1 as D (6 bases). Germline V gene sequence: CDR1 SEHNR, CDR2 FQNEAQ (reference sequence). Trimming took 3 bases from V and 5 from J, leaving 14 bases between them. The CDR3 is 14 amino acids. CDR3 nucleotide sequence: TGTGCCAGCAGCTTCCTCGGACAGTCCGACGAGCAGTACTTC. Amino acids: CASSFLGQSDEQYF.

The gene calls are TRBV7-2 and TRBJ2-5, with D possibly being TRBD2 (5 bases). The length of the CDR3 is 15 residues. V lost 1 base and J lost 1, with 10 bases in between. CDR1 and CDR2 from the germline V gene are SGHTA and FQGNSA. CDR3 region: CASSLVWAGQETQYF. Here the CDR3 DNA reads TGTGCCAGCAGCTTAGTTTGGGCGGGCCAAGAGACCCAGTACTTC.

This clone was found a few times. In the same sample, other DNA sequences code for this CDR3. CDR3 DNA: TGCAGCGTCGCCGGGACTAACACAGATACGCAGTATTTT. Translated: CSVAGTNTDTQYF. The rearrangement joins TRBV29-1 to TRBJ2-3, with TRBD2 matching 7 bases. The CDR3 runs 13 residues. CDR1 SQVTM and CDR2 ANQGSEA come from the germline V gene. V dropped 6 bases and J dropped 2; count of bases not matched to a gene: 5.

The chain joins TRBV5-4 to TRBJ2-7; 7 nucleotides line up with TRBD1. The CDR3 length is 17 residues. After removal of 0 bases from V and 3 bases from J, the junction contained 12 bases not matched to a gene. Per the germline V gene, CDR1 is SGHNT and CDR2 is YYREEE (reference sequence). CDR3 protein: CASSLAYDRAIIYEQYF. The CDR3 region has the DNA TGTGCCAGCAGCTTGGCGTATGACAGGGCTATAATCTACGAGCAGTACTTC.

This clone was counted a single time. The chain joins TRBV4-3 to TRBJ1-2; D remains ambiguous. V lost 0 bases and J lost 2, with 10 bases in between. CDR3 length equals 15 residues. Looked up from germline, CDR1 is LGHNA and CDR2 is YSLEER. The CDR3 protein is CASSQEIQLNYGYTF. The CDR3, as DNA: TGCGCCAGCAGCCAAGAGATCCAGCTGAACTATGGCTACACCTTC.